Sequencing of this TCR beta chain was carried out in a study of cytomegalovirus exposure and HLA in healthy donors (dated by TCRdb to about 2017). For the study in its entirety: According to a later analysis, the roughly 120 validation repertoires were produced on the same platform as the 700 or so repertoires of the first cohort. The study aimed to test whether signatures of past pathogen exposure could be identified by cataloging public T cell receptors. In addition to the first cohort of approximately 670 subjects, a separate validation cohort of under 150 different subjects was used. To predict cytomegalovirus infection status, the study combined high-throughput TCR immunosequencing, statistical association of individual TCRs with disease status, and machine learning. The study at large found these results: The validation cohort had no HLA typing available for a later analysis, so co-occurrence within that cohort was assessed over all 110 or so repertoires. In both the original and validation cohorts, the classifier was reported to diagnose cytomegalovirus status with high specificity and sensitivity. According to the authors, the approach could potentially be generalized to other disease states and immunological phenotypes. Most TCR sequences were seen in very few donors, while some public TCRs were found in many individuals. A few of the identified cytomegalovirus-associated TCR beta chains were confirmed in vitro to be specific for cytomegalovirus antigens. Subsequent analysis determined that TCRs grouped into clusters in the first cohort also showed a tendency toward co-occurrence across the roughly 110 validation repertoires, and 85% to 95% of cluster scores exceeded 0. A total of 150 or so TCR beta chains were listed by the study as associated with cytomegalovirus.

The donors belonged to the validation cohort of over a hundred subjects, which was separate from the 666-subject first cohort. Including cysteine and phenylalanine, the CDR3 has 16 amino acids. Here the CDR3 DNA is all that survives: 48 bases in frame from base 1. CDR1 ENHRY and CDR2 SYGVKD were looked up in the germline V gene. Unmatched junction bases come to 6, with V trimmed by 3 bases and J by 0 bases. As concerns this clone: The antigen this receptor binds is unknown. No qualities accompany the bases; no much larger clone lies one base away.

Libraries were made using the immunoSEQ multiplex PCR assay. In the original analysis: A statistical classification framework was developed to diagnose cytomegalovirus status using the catalog of TCR beta chain sequences. In its TCRdb copy, this immuneACCESS table keeps in-frame sequences only and misses some clones. Where compared with another copy, unresolved V genes explain less than half of these, and the others have no known cause. V and J calls and clone size are those listed in that table; D and trimming were worked out from the DNA. This sample holds over 100,000 clones; roughly 95% were observed only once. The ten most abundant clones make up 0.89% of the sample.

In this chain, TRBV10-3 is recombined with TRBJ2-3, with TRBD2 matching 7 junction bases. Sequencing was carried out using PBMCs. The receptor was isolated from a young woman in good health and CMV-seronegative. The CDR3 here reads CAISDVQRGSTDTQYF. The DNA is as follows: TGTGCCATCAGTGATGTTCAGCGGGGAAGCACAGATACGCAGTATTTT.